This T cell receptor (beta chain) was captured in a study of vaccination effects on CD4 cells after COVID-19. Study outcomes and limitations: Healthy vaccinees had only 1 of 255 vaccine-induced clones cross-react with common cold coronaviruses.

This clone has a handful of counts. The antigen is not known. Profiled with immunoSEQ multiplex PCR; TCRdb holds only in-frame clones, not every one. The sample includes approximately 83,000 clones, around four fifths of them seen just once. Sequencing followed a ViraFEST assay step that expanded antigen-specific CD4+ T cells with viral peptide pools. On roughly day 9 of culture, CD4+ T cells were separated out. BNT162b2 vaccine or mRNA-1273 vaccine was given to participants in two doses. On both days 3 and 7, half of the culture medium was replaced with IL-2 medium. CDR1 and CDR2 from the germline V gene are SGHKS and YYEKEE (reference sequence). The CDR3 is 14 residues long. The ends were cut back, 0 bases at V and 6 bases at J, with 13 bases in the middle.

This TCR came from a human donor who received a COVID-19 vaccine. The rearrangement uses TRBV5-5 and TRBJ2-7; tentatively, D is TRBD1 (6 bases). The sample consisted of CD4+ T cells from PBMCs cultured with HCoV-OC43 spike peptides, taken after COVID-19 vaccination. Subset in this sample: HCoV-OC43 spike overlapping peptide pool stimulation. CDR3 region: CASSLEGYRVEQYV. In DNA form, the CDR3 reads TGTGCCAGCAGCTTGGAAGGGTACAGGGTCGAGCAGTACGTC.